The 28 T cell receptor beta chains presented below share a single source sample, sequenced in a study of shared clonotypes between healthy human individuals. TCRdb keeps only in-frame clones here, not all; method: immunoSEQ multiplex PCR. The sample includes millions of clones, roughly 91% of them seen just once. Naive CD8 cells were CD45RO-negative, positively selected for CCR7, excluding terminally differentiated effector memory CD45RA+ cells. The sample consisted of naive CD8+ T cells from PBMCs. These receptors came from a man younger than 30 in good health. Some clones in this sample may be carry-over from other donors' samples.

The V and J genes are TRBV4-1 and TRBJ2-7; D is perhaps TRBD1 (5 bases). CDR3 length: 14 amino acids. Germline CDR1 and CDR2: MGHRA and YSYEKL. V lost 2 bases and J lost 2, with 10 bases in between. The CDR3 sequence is CASSQLQATYEQYF. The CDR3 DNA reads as TGCGCCAGCAGCCAATTACAGGCCACCTACGAGCAGTACTTC.

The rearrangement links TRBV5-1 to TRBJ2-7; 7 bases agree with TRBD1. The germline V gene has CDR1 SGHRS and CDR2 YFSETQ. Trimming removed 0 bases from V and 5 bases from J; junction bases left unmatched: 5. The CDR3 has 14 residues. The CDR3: CASSLAGQPDEQYF. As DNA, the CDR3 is TGCGCCAGCAGCTTGGCGGGACAGCCTGACGAGCAGTACTTC.

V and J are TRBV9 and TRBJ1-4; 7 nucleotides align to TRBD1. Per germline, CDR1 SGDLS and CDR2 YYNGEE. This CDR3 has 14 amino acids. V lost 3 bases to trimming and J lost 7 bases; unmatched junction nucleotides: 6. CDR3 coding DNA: TGTGCCAGCAGCGCCGGGGGACAGTCTGAAAAACTGTTTTTT. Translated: CASSAGGQSEKLFF.

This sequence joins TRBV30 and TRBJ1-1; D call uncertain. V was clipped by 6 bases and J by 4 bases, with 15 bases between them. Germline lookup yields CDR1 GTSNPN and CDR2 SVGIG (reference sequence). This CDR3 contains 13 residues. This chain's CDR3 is CACIRPAGTEAFF. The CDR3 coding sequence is TGTGCCTGCATACGACCGGCGGGCACTGAAGCTTTCTTT.

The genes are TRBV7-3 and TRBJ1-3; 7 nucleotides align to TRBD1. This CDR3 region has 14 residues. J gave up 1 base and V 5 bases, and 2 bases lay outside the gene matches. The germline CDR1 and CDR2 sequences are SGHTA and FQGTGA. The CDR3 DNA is TGTGCCAGCAGCCAGACAGGGTCTGGAAACACCATATATTTT. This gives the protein CASSQTGSGNTIYF.

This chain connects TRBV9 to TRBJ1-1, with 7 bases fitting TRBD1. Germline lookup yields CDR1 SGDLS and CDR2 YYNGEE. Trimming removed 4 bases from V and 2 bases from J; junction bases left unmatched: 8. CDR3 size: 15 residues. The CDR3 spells CASSPWTGLNTEAFF. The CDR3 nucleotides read TGTGCCAGCAGCCCGTGGACAGGCCTTAACACTGAAGCTTTCTTT.

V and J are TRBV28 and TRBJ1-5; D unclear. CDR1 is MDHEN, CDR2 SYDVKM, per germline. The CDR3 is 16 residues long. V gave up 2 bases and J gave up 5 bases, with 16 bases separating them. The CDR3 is CASSLILGKGDQPQHF. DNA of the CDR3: TGTGCCAGCAGTTTAATTTTGGGGAAGGGCGATCAGCCCCAGCATTTT.

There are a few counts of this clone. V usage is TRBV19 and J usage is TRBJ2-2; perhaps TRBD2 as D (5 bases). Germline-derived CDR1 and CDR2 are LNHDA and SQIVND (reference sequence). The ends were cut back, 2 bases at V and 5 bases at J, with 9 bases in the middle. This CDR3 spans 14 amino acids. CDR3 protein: CASSIRDWTGELFF. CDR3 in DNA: TGTGCCAGTAGTATACGGGATTGGACCGGGGAGCTGTTTTTT.

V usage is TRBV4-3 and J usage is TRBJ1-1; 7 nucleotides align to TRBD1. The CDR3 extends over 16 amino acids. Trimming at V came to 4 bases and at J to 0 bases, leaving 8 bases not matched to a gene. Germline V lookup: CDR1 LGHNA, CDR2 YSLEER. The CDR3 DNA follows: TGCGCCAGCAGCCCTCTCGGACAGGTTTTGAACACTGAAGCTTTCTTT. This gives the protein CASSPLGQVLNTEAFF.

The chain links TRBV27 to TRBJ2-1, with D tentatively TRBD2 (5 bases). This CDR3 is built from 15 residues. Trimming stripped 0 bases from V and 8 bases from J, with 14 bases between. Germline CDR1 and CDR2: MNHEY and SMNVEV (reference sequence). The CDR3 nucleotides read TGTGCCAGCAGTTTATCCAGCGGAGGCGTATATGAGCAGTTCTTC. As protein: CASSLSSGGVYEQFF.

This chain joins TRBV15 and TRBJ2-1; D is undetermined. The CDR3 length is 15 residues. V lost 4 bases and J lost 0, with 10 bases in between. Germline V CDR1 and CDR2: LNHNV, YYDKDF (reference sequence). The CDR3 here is CATSTDYSSYNEQFF. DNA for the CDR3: TGTGCCACCAGCACAGATTACAGCTCCTACAATGAGCAGTTCTTC.

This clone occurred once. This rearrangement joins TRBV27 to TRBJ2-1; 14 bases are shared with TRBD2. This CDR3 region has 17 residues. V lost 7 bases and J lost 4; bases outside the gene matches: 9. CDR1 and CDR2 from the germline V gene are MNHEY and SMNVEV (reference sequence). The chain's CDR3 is CASTSGTSGRYYNEQFF. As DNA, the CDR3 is TGTGCCAGCACCTCCGGGACTAGCGGGAGATATTACAATGAGCAGTTCTTC.

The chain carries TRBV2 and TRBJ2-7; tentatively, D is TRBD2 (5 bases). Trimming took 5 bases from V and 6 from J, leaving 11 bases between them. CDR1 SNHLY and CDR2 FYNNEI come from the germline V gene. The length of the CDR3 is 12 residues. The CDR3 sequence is CASSPREGEQYF. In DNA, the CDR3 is TGTGCCAGCAGTCCCCGGGAAGGCGAGCAGTACTTC.

CDR3 in amino acids: CASSSAGQGAASYGYTF. CDR3 nucleotide sequence: TGTGCCAGCAGCTCGGCGGGACAGGGGGCCGCTTCCTATGGCTACACCTTC. V gene TRBV7-9 combines with J gene TRBJ1-2; 12 bases align to TRBD1. V was pared by 4 bases and J by 4 bases, with 10 bases of the junction left unmatched. CDR3 length: 17 amino acids. CDR1 and CDR2 from the germline V gene are SEHNR and FQNEAQ (reference sequence). Supplemented by reference TRBV7-9 and TRBJ1-2, the full variable domain reads DTGVSQNPRHKITKRGQNVTFRCDPISEHNRLYWYRQTLGQGPEFLTYFQNEAQLEKSRLLSDRFSAERPKGSFSTLEIQRTEQGDSAMYLCASSSAGQGAASYGYTFGSGTRLTVV.

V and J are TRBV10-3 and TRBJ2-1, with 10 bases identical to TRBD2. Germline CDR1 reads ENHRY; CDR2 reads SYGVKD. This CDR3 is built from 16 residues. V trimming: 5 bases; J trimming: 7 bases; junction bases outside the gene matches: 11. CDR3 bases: TGTGCCATCAGTCCCCGGGGAGCGGGAGGGAGGAATGAGCAGTTCTTC. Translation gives CAISPRGAGGRNEQFF.

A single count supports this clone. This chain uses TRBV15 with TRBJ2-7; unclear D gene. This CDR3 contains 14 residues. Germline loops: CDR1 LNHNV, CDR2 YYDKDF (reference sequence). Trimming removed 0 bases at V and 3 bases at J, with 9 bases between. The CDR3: CATSRENHDYEQYF. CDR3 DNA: TGTGCCACCAGCAGAGAGAATCACGACTACGAGCAGTACTTC.

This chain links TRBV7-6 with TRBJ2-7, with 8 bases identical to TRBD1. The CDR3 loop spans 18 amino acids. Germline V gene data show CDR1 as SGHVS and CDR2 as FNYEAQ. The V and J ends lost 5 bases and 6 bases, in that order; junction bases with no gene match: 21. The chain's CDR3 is CASSPGPGQGAVGVEQYF. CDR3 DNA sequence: TGTGCCAGCAGCCCCGGTCCCGGACAGGGAGCTGTAGGGGTCGAGCAGTACTTC.

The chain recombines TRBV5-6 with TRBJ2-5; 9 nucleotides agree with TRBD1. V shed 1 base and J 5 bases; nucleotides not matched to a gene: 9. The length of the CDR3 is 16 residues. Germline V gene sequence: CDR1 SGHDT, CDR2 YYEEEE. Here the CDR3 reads CASSLWTGVVRETQYF. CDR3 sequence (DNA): TGTGCCAGCAGCTTGTGGACAGGGGTAGTTCGGGAGACCCAGTACTTC.

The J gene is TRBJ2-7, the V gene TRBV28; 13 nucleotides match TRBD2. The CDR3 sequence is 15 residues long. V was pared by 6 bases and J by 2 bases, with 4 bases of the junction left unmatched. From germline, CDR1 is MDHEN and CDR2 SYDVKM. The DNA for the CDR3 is TGTGCCAGCAGACCCGGACTAGCGGGAGCCTACGAGCAGTACTTC. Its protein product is CASRPGLAGAYEQYF.

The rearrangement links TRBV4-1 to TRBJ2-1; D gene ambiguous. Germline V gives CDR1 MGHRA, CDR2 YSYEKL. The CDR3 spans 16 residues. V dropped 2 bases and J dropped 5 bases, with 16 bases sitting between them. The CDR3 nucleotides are TGCGCCAGCAGCCAATCGTCTAGGGCCAGGAACAATGAGCAGTTCTTC. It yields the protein CASSQSSRARNNEQFF.

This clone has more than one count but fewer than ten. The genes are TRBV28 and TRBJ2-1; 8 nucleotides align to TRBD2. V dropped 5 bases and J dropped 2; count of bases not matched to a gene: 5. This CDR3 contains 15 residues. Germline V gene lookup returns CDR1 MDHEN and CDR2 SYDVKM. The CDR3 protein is CASSLKAGAYNEQFF. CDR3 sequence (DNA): TGTGCCAGCAGTCTGAAAGCGGGGGCCTACAATGAGCAGTTCTTC.

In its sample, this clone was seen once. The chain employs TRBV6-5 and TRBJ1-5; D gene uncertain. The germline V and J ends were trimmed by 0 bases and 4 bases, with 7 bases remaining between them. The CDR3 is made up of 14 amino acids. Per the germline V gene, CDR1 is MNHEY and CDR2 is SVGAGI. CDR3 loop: CASSYSDRNQPQHF. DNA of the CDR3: TGTGCCAGCAGTTACTCGGACCGAAATCAGCCCCAGCATTTT.

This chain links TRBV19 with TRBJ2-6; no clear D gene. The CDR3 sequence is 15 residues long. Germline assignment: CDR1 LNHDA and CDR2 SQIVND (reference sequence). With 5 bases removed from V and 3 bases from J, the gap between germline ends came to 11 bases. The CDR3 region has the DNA TGTGCCAGTAGTCCCCCCGAAGGTGGGGCCAACGTCCTGACTTTC. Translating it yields CASSPPEGGANVLTF.

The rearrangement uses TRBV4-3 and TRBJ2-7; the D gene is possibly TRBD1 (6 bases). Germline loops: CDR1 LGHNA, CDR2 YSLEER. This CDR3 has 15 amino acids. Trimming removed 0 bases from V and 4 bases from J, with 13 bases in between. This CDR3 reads CASSQDRTGQYEQYF. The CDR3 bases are TGCGCCAGCAGCCAAGATCGCACAGGGCAATACGAGCAGTACTTC.

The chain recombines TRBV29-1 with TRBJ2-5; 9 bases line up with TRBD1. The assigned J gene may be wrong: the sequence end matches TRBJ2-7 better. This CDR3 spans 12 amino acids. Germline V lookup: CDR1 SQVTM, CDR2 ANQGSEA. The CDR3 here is CSVGTGNYEQYF. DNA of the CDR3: TGCAGCGTGGGGACAGGGAACTACGAGCAGTACTTC.

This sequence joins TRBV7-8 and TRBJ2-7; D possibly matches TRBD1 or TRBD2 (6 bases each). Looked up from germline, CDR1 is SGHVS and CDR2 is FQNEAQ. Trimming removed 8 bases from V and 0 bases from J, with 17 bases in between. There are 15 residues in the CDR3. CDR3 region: CASGTETGFSYEQYF. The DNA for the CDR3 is TGTGCCAGCGGGACTGAAACAGGGTTCTCCTACGAGCAGTACTTC.

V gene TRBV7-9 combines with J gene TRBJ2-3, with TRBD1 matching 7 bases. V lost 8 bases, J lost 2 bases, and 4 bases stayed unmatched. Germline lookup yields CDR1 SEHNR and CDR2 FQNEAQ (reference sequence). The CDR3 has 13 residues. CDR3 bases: TGTGCCAGCCGGGACAGCAACACAGATACGCAGTATTTT. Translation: CASRDSNTDTQYF.

The CDR3 loop is CASSQSRGDDEQYF. The CDR3 DNA sequence: TGCGCCAGCAGCCAATCTCGCGGGGACGACGAGCAGTACTTC. The chain has TRBV4-1 and TRBJ2-7; possibly TRBD2 for D (6 bases). The CDR3 length is 14 residues. Per germline, CDR1 MGHRA and CDR2 YSYEKL. V shed 2 bases and J shed 5 bases, with 13 bases lying between them.